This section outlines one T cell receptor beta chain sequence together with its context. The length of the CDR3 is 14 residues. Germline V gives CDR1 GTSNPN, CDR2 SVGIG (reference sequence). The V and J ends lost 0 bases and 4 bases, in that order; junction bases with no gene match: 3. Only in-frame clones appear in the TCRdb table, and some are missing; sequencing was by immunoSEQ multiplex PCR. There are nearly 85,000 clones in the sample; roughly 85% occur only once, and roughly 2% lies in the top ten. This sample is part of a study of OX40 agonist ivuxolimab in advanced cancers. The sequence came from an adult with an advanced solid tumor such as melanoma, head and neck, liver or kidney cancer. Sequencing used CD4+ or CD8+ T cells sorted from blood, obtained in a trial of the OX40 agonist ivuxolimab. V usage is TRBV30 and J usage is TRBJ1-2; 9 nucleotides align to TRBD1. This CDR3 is CAWSVGQGTYGYTF. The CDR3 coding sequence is TGTGCCTGGAGTGTTGGACAGGGGACCTATGGCTACACCTTC.